The 9 T cell receptor beta chains listed next were all sequenced from one sample in a study of spatial heterogeneity in lung cancer. TCRdb called the 5' RACE reads again in MiXCR, with one record for every CDR3 protein. Of a few thousand distinct CDR3 sequences in the sample, roughly 28% were seen once. The time point: sample taken at primary tumor resection. Whole RNA came from tumor, nontumor lung or frozen PBMC and was sequenced without being sorted. Sequenced here: PBMCs, sampled at surgery. The receptors were sampled from a male donor with early-stage non-small cell lung cancer.

This clonotype is medium-sized (0.01 to 0.1%) within its sample. This chain connects TRBV2 to TRBJ2-4, with 7 bases that match TRBD1. V lost 7 bases and J lost 15; bases outside the gene matches: 15. Germline V CDR1 and CDR2: SNHLY, FYNNEI. The length of the CDR3 is 13 residues. The CDR3 region is CASTQQRQGEMYF. As DNA, the CDR3 is TGTGCCAGCACCCAACAAAGACAGGGAGAAATGTACTTC.

The table lists this clonotype with many counts. The gene calls are TRBV27 and TRBJ1-5; unclear D gene. Trimming shortened V by 5 bases and J by 1 base, and 12 bases separated the two germline ends. CDR3 length: 15 amino acids. Germline CDR1 reads MNHEY; CDR2 reads SMNVEV (reference sequence). CDR3 nucleotide sequence: TGTGCCAGCAGTCTCAATCACGACAGCAATCAGCCCCAGCATTTT. Amino acid sequence: CASSLNHDSNQPQHF.

This clonotype was seen repeatedly, ten times or more. The chain joins TRBV7-8 to TRBJ2-5; 7 bases are shared with TRBD1. V lost 5 bases, J lost 1 base, and 7 bases stayed unmatched. Germline lookup yields CDR1 SGHVS and CDR2 FQNEAQ. The CDR3 sequence is 15 residues long. This CDR3 reads CASSRQGVPQETQYF. The CDR3 nucleotides read TGTGCCAGCAGCCGCCAGGGGGTCCCCCAAGAGACCCAGTACTTC. Full variable domain (remainder filled in from reference TRBV7-8 and TRBJ2-5): GAGVSQSPRYKVAKRGQDVALRCDPISGHVSLFWYQQALGQGPEFLTYFQNEAQLDKSGLPSDRFFAERPEGSVSTLKIQRTQQEDSAVYLCASSRQGVPQETQYFGPGTRLLVL.

For the CDR3, the DNA is TGTGCCAGCAGCTTGGCCTACATTGAGACGACAGAGACCCAGTACTTC. Translated: CASSLAYIETTETQYF. The rearrangement links TRBV5-6 to TRBJ2-5; D not resolved. The CDR3 runs 16 residues. The V end was cut by 0 bases, the J end by 4 bases, with 16 bases between. Germline-derived CDR1 and CDR2 are SGHDT and YYEEEE. Supplemented by reference TRBV5-6 and TRBJ2-5, the full variable domain reads DAGVTQSPTHLIKTRGQQVTLRCSPKSGHDTVSWYQQALGQGPQFIFQYYEEEERQRGNFPDRFSGHQFPNYSSELNVNALLLGDSALYLCASSLAYIETTETQYFGPGTRLLVL.

Within the sample, this clonotype is medium-sized. The V and J genes are TRBV13 and TRBJ1-1; 8 bases are a match to TRBD1. CDR3 length equals 15 residues. Germline CDR1 PRHDT, CDR2 FYEKMQ (reference sequence). J lost 1 base, V lost 4 bases, and 5 bases had no gene match. CDR3 sequence reads: CASSCRTGPNTEAFF. CDR3 nucleotide sequence: TGTGCCAGCAGCTGTCGGACAGGGCCGAACACTGAAGCTTTCTTT.

The chain joins TRBV2 to TRBJ2-2, with D tentatively TRBD1 (6 bases). CDR3 length: 15 residues. Germline CDR1 reads SNHLY; CDR2 reads FYNNEI. V dropped 4 bases and J dropped 0 bases, with 9 bases sitting between them. Written as DNA, the CDR3 is TGTGCCAGCAGTGGGACAGCAACGAACACCGGGGAGCTGTTTTTT. Its protein product is CASSGTATNTGELFF.

The V and J genes are TRBV12-3 or TRBV12-4 and TRBJ1-6; 7 bases are a match to TRBD1. The trim removed 7 bases at V and 7 bases at J, leaving 10 bases unmatched. The CDR3 is made up of 15 amino acids. The CDR3: CASNNLHRGNSPLHF. In nucleotides, the CDR3 is TGTGCCAGCAATAATCTTCACAGGGGAAATTCACCCCTCCACTTT.

This clonotype was seen at least ten times. The V call is TRBV14, the J call TRBJ2-2, with TRBD1 as a possible D gene (5 bases). Germline V gene sequence: CDR1 SGHDN, CDR2 FVKESK. V lost 4 bases and J lost 2, with 5 bases in between. The CDR3 loop spans 13 amino acids. CDR3 sequence reads: CASSRTNTGELFF. The CDR3 DNA sequence: TGTGCCAGCAGCCGGACAAACACCGGGGAGCTGTTTTTT. The full variable domain, completed using reference TRBV14 and TRBJ2-2, is EAGVTQFPSHSVIEKGQTVTLRCDPISGHDNLYWYRRVMGKEIKFLLHFVKESKQDESGMPNNRFLAERTGGTYSTLKVQPAELEDSGVYFCASSRTNTGELFFGEGSRLTVL.

In this sample, this clonotype is medium-sized. The chain uses TRBV4-1 and TRBJ1-4; 9 positions agree with TRBD1. CDR3 length: 16 residues. V lost 3 bases and J lost 8; bases outside the gene matches: 10. Germline V lookup: CDR1 MGHRA, CDR2 YSYEKL. The CDR3 loop reads CASSQPIQGANEKLFF. The CDR3 bases are TGCGCCAGCAGCCAGCCTATACAGGGGGCGAACGAAAAACTGTTTTTT.